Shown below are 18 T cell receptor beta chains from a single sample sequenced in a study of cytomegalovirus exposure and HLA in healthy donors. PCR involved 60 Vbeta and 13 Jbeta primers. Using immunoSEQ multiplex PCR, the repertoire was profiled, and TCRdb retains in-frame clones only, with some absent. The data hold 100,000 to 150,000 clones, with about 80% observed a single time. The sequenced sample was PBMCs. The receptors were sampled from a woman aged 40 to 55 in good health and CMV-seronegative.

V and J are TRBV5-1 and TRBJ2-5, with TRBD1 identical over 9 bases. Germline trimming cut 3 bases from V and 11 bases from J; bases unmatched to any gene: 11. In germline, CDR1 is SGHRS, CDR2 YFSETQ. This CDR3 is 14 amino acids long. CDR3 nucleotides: TGCGCCAGCAGCTGGGGACAGGGCCCCAGGGAGCAGTACTTC. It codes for CASSWGQGPREQYF.

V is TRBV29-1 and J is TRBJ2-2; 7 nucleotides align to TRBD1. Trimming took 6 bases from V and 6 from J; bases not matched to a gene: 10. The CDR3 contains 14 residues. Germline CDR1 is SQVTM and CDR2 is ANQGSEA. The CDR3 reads CSVGTAAAPGELFF. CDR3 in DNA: TGCAGCGTGGGGACAGCCGCAGCTCCCGGGGAGCTGTTTTTT.

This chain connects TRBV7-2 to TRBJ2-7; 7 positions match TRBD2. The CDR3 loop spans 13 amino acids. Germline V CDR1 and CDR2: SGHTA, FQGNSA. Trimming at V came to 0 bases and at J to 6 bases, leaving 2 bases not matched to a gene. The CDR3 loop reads CASSLAGRVEQYF. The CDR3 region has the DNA TGTGCCAGCAGCTTAGCGGGGAGGGTCGAGCAGTACTTC. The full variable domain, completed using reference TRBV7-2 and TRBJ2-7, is GAGVSQSPSNKVTEKGKDVELRCDPISGHTALYWYRQSLGQGLEFLIYFQGNSAPDKSGLPSDRFSAERTGGSVSTLTIQRTQQEDSAVYLCASSLAGRVEQYFGPGTRLTVT.

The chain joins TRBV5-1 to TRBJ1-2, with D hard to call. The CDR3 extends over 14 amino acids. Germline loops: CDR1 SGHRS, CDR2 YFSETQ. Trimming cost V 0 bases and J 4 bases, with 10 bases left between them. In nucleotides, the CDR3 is TGCGCCAGCAGCTTGGGATGGGAGTCCTATGGCTACACCTTC. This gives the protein CASSLGWESYGYTF.

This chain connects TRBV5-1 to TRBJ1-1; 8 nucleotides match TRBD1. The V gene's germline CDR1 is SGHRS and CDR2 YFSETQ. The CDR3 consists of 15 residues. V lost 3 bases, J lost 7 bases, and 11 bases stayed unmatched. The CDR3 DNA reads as TGCGCCAGCAGCTCAAATGCAGGGGGCGGCCGTGAAGCTTTCTTT. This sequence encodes CASSSNAGGGREAFF.

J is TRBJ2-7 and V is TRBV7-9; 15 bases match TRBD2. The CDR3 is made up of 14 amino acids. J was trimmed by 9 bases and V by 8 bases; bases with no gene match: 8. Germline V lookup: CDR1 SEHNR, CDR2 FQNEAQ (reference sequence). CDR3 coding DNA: TGTGCCAGCTCCAGACCGGGACTAGCGGGAGGGCAGTACTTC. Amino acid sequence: CASSRPGLAGGQYF.

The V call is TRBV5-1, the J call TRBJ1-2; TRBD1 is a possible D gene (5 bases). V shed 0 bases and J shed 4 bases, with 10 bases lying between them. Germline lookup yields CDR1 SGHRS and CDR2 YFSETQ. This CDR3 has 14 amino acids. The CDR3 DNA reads TGCGCCAGCAGCTTGGCCGGGACTGTCTATGGCTACACCTTC. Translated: CASSLAGTVYGYTF.

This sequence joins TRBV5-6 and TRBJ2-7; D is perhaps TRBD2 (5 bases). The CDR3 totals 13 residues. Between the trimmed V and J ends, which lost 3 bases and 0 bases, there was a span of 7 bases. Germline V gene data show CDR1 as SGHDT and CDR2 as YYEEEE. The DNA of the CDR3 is TGTGCCAGCAGCTCTGGACTCTCCTACGAGCAGTACTTC. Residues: CASSSGLSYEQYF. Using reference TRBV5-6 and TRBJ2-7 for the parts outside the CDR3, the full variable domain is DAGVTQSPTHLIKTRGQQVTLRCSPKSGHDTVSWYQQALGQGPQFIFQYYEEEERQRGNFPDRFSGHQFPNYSSELNVNALLLGDSALYLCASSSGLSYEQYFGPGTRLTVT.

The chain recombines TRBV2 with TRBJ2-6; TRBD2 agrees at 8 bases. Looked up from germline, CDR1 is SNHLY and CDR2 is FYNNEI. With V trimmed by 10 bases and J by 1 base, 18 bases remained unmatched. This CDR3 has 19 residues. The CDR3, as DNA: TGTGCCACTATACCCCCGGGGGGGGCCCGAACTTCTGGGGCCAACGTCCTGACTTTC. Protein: CATIPPGGARTSGANVLTF.

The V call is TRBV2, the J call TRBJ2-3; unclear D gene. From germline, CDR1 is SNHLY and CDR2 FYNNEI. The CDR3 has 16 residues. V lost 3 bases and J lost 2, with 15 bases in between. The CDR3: CASSEGPWASTDTQYF. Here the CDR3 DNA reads TGTGCCAGCAGTGAGGGCCCGTGGGCATCCACAGATACGCAGTATTTT.

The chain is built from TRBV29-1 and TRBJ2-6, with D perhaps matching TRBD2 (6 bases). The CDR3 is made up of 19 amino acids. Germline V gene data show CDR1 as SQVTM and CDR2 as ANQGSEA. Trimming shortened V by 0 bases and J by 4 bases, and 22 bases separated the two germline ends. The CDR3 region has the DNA TGCAGCGTTGAAGATCCCAGCAGGGCGGGAAGGGCCGGGGCCAACGTCCTGACTTTC. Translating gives CSVEDPSRAGRAGANVLTF.

The CDR3 sequence is CASSQTRETQYF. The CDR3, as DNA: TGTGCCAGCAGCCAGACTAGGGAGACCCAGTACTTC. The chain uses TRBV5-6 and TRBJ2-5; D is possibly TRBD2 (6 bases). The CDR3 spans 12 residues. V was cut by 4 bases and J by 5 bases, with 9 bases left in between. Germline V gene data show CDR1 as SGHDT and CDR2 as YYEEEE.

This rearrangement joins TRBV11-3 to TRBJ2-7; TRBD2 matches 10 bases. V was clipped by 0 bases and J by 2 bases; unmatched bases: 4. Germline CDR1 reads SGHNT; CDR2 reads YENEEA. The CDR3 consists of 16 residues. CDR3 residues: CASSLEALAGAYEQYF. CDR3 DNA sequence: TGTGCCAGCAGCTTAGAAGCCCTAGCGGGGGCCTACGAGCAGTACTTC.

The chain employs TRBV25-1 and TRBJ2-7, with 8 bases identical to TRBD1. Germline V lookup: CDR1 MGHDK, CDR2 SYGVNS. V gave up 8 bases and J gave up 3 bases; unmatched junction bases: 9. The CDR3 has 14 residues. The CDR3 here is CASAPRGTGYEQYF. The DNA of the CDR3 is TGTGCCAGCGCCCCGAGGGGGACAGGCTACGAGCAGTACTTC.

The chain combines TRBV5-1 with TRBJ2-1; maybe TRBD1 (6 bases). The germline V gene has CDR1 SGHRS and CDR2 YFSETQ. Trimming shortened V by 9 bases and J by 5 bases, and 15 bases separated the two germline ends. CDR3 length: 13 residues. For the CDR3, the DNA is TGCGCCACAGGGGCCGGCTACAACAATGAGCAGTTCTTC. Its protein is CATGAGYNNEQFF.

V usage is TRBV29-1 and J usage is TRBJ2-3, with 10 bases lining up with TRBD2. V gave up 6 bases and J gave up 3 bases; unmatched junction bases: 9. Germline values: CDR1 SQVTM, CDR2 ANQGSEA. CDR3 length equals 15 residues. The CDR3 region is CSVGVGLAATDTQYF. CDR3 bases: TGCAGCGTGGGGGTCGGACTAGCGGCAACAGATACGCAGTATTTT.

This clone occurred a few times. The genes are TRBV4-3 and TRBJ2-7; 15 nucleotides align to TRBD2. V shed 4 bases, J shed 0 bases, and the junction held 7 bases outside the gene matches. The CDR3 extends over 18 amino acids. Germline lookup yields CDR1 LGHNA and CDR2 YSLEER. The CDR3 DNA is TGCGCCAGCAGCCTGAGCGCGGGACTAGCGGGGGGCTCCTACGAGCAGTACTTC. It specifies CASSLSAGLAGGSYEQYF.

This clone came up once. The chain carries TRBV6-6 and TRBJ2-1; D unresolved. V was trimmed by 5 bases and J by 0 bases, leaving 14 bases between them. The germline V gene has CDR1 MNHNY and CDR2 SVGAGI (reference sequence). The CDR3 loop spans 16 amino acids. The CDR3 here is CASSQPPIHSYNEQFF. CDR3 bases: TGTGCCAGCAGTCAACCCCCTATCCACTCCTACAATGAGCAGTTCTTC.